This TCR beta chain is from a study of T cell repertoires in cytomegalovirus infection. Study in general: Peptides in the study included HLA-C-restricted and HLA-B-restricted CMV epitopes.

General study results and limits: HLA-C-restricted CMV clonotypes gave the most frequent clonotype in two of eight donors.

With V trimmed by 1 base and J by 4 bases, 6 bases remained unmatched. The germline V gene has CDR1 SGHVS and CDR2 FNYEAQ. The CDR3 has 15 amino acids. MiXCR, applied by TCRdb to the reads, yields one record per CDR3 protein. Here the sample spans some 800,000 distinct CDR3 sequences, approximately 29% being singletons. This clonotype has at least ten counts. Its antigen is not known. The chain links TRBV7-6 to TRBJ2-7; 8 positions match TRBD1. The receptor was isolated from a human donor in good health (CMV status not recorded). Some clones in this sample may be carry-over from other donors' samples. The sample consisted of cultured CD8+ T cells from PBMCs, taken from culture after CMV antigen stimulation. The chain's CDR3 is CASSLGDRTGYEQYF. CDR3 in DNA: TGTGCCAGCAGCTTAGGGGACAGGACGGGGTACGAGCAGTACTTC.